A single sample is the source of the 27 T cell receptor beta chains below, sequenced in a study of control samples from healthy donors and cancer patients. Using immunoSEQ multiplex PCR, the repertoire was profiled, and TCRdb retains in-frame clones only, with some absent. The sample shows over 100,000 clones, about 87% of them seen only once. The sample was blood. The receptors shown here come from a man aged 40-49 years in good health.

The J gene is TRBJ1-4, the V gene TRBV2; TRBD1 aligns across 10 bases. Germline CDR1 SNHLY, CDR2 FYNNEI. This CDR3 has 15 residues. Germline trimming cut 2 bases from V and 8 bases from J; bases unmatched to any gene: 5. DNA of the CDR3: TGTGCCAGCAGTGAATTTAGGACAGGGGGGGAAAAACTGTTTTTT. Protein sequence: CASSEFRTGGEKLFF.

This sequence joins TRBV28 and TRBJ2-7; 7 nucleotides agree with TRBD1. The CDR3 has 14 residues. J gave up 5 bases and V 5 bases, and 9 bases lay outside the gene matches. CDR1 MDHEN and CDR2 SYDVKM come from the germline V gene. The CDR3 region is CASSKSGTDHEQYF. Here the CDR3 DNA reads TGTGCCAGCAGTAAATCCGGGACAGATCACGAGCAGTACTTC.

The genes are TRBV19 and TRBJ2-5; D call uncertain. Germline CDR1 is LNHDA and CDR2 is SQIVND (reference sequence). The V and J ends lost 9 bases and 0 bases respectively, with 11 bases between them. There are 13 residues in the CDR3. The CDR3 sequence: CASSDKHQETQYF. The CDR3 DNA follows: TGTGCCAGCTCTGACAAACACCAAGAGACCCAGTACTTC.

The chain couples TRBV11-3 to TRBJ2-1; the match to TRBD2 covers 7 bases. Germline CDR1 reads SGHNT; CDR2 reads YENEEA. This CDR3 contains 13 residues. The V segment lost 5 bases and the J segment 8 bases; nucleotides outside the gene matches: 6. The CDR3 DNA reads TGTGCCAGCAGCCGGGGGGAGGGGTATGAGCAGTTCTTC. It is translated as CASSRGEGYEQFF.

The rearrangement joins TRBV12-3 or TRBV12-4 to TRBJ2-7; D unclear. CDR3 length equals 12 residues. Deletions cut 5 bases from V and 2 bases from J, with 7 bases between. This CDR3 is CASSRRTYEQYF. Here the CDR3 DNA reads TGTGCCAGCAGTAGGAGAACCTACGAGCAGTACTTC.

J is TRBJ1-2 and V is TRBV5-4, with D unclear. The CDR3 loop spans 13 amino acids. The V gene's germline CDR1 is SGHNT and CDR2 YYREEE (reference sequence). V lost 4 bases, J lost 6 bases, and 13 bases lay in between. DNA for the CDR3: TGTGCCAGCAGCCCTAACCGGGGAGATGGCTACACCTTC. It translates to CASSPNRGDGYTF.

This sequence joins TRBV12-3 or TRBV12-4 and TRBJ2-5, with TRBD1 matching 7 bases. Trimming removed 5 bases from V and 5 bases from J; junction bases left unmatched: 2. This CDR3 spans 12 amino acids. CDR3 residues: CASSGTVETQYF. The CDR3 DNA reads TGTGCCAGCAGTGGGACAGTTGAGACCCAGTACTTC.

This sequence joins TRBV7-9 and TRBJ2-7; D unclear. CDR3 size: 12 residues. The germline V gene encodes CDR1 SEHNR and CDR2 FQNEAQ (reference sequence). Trimming pared 4 bases from V and 3 bases from J, leaving 7 bases between. The CDR3 DNA reads TGTGCCAGCAGCTCAGTTTTCTACGAGCAGTACTTC. Its translation is CASSSVFYEQYF. The full variable domain, in which reference TRBV7-9 and TRBJ2-7 provide the parts outside the CDR3, is DTGVSQNPRHKITKRGQNVTFRCDPISEHNRLYWYRQTLGQGPEFLTYFQNEAQLEKSRLLSDRFSAERPKGSFSTLEIQRTEQGDSAMYLCASSSVFYEQYFGPGTRLTVT.

The chain couples TRBV13 to TRBJ2-3; perhaps TRBD1 as D (6 bases). Germline CDR1 is PRHDT and CDR2 is FYEKMQ (reference sequence). Deletions cut 4 bases from V and 0 bases from J, with 11 bases between. CDR3 length equals 15 residues. CDR3 DNA sequence: TGTGCCAGCAGCTCTAGGGGGTCGAGCACAGATACGCAGTATTTT. Encoded protein: CASSSRGSSTDTQYF.

V and J are TRBV2 and TRBJ2-7, with D possibly being TRBD1 or TRBD2 (5 bases each). V dropped 4 bases and J dropped 3 bases, with 10 bases sitting between them. This CDR3 comprises 13 residues. CDR1 is SNHLY, CDR2 FYNNEI, per germline. The CDR3: CASSVDSGYEQYF. The CDR3 DNA is TGTGCCAGCAGTGTAGACAGCGGCTACGAGCAGTACTTC.

The chain is built from TRBV10-1 and TRBJ2-3; 8 bases are shared with TRBD2. The germline V gene encodes CDR1 WNHNN and CDR2 SYGVQD (reference sequence). V shed 1 base, J shed 5 bases, and the junction held 8 bases outside the gene matches. This CDR3 has 16 residues. Here the CDR3 DNA reads TGCGCCAGCAGTGAGTTTAGCGGGGCCCAGAGAGATACGCAGTATTTT. It is translated as CASSEFSGAQRDTQYF.

The sample holds one count of this clone. The chain combines TRBV29-1 with TRBJ2-1, with D possibly being TRBD1 (7 bases). The CDR3 has 14 residues. Between the trimmed V and J ends, which lost 3 bases and 5 bases, there was a span of 14 bases. CDR1 and CDR2 (germline): SQVTM, ANQGSEA. In DNA, the CDR3 is TGCAGCGTTGAGGAGGGGGCGAGGCACAATGAGCAGTTCTTC. Its protein is CSVEEGARHNEQFF.

This clone was counted only a few times. Other DNA sequences in the same sample also yield this CDR3. The chain combines TRBV7-9 with TRBJ1-5; D remains unclear. Germline lookup yields CDR1 SEHNR and CDR2 FQNEAQ (reference sequence). V was cut by 1 base and J by 4 bases, with 5 bases left in between. This CDR3 is built from 13 residues. Here the CDR3 DNA reads TGTGCCAGCAGCTTAGACGAGAATCAGCCCCAGCATTTT. Its protein product is CASSLDENQPQHF.

The gene calls are TRBV7-2 and TRBJ1-2; D is undetermined. Per the germline V gene, CDR1 is SGHTA and CDR2 is FQGNSA. Trimming left V 5 bases short and J 7 bases short, with 11 bases between. The length of the CDR3 is 12 residues. The CDR3 nucleotides are TGTGCCAGCAGCCAATCTCGGGGTGGCTACACCTTC. It specifies CASSQSRGGYTF.

This clone was detected only once. The chain couples TRBV13 to TRBJ2-6; unclear D gene. The V and J ends lost 5 bases and 0 bases respectively, with 11 bases between them. CDR1 is PRHDT and CDR2 is FYEKMQ in the germline V gene (reference sequence). This CDR3 has 16 residues. The CDR3 DNA follows: TGTGCCAGCAGCGCATACGGAGACTCTGGGGCCAACGTCCTGACTTTC. Amino acids: CASSAYGDSGANVLTF.

This rearrangement joins TRBV3-1 (or the pseudogene TRBV3-2) to TRBJ2-2, with D tentatively TRBD1 (6 bases). The CDR3 has 14 residues. CDR1 and CDR2 (germline): LGHDT, YNNKEL (reference sequence). V lost 2 bases, J lost 6 bases, and 10 bases lay in between. The CDR3, as DNA: TGTGCCAGCAGCCAAACAGGGTTTGCCGGGGAGCTGTTTTTT. As protein: CASSQTGFAGELFF.

The chain couples TRBV5-5 to TRBJ2-1, with D maybe TRBD1 (5 bases). The germline V gene encodes CDR1 SGHKS and CDR2 YYEKEE (reference sequence). Trimming stripped 3 bases from V and 9 bases from J, with 10 bases between. CDR3 size: 12 residues. This chain's CDR3 is CASSSQGSEQFF. The DNA for the CDR3 is TGTGCCAGCAGCTCCCAGGGATCTGAGCAGTTCTTC.

The V call is TRBV24-1, the J call TRBJ1-5, with 9 bases matching TRBD1. The CDR3 loop spans 18 amino acids. Germline values: CDR1 KGHDR, CDR2 SFDVKD. V gave up 2 bases and J gave up 0 bases; unmatched junction bases: 7. Here the CDR3 DNA reads TGTGCCACCAGTGATTCCCGGGACAGGGTGTATAGCAATCAGCCCCAGCATTTT. Residues: CATSDSRDRVYSNQPQHF.

The chain links TRBV20-1 to TRBJ2-1; D ambiguous. Trimming pared 5 bases from V and 5 bases from J, leaving 7 bases between. Germline V gives CDR1 DFQATT, CDR2 SNEGSKA (reference sequence). The CDR3 length is 11 residues. The CDR3 region is CSAPRDNEQFF. The CDR3, as DNA: TGCAGTGCTCCCCGGGACAATGAGCAGTTCTTC.

The rearrangement links TRBV9 to TRBJ2-1; 8 nucleotides align to TRBD2. This CDR3 is built from 14 residues. Germline loops: CDR1 SGDLS, CDR2 YYNGEE. Trimming took 3 bases from V and 9 from J; bases not matched to a gene: 8. DNA of the CDR3: TGTGCCAGCAGCGCCTCCGGGACTAGTACTGAGCAGTTCTTC. Amino acid sequence: CASSASGTSTEQFF.

The chain recombines TRBV3-1 (or the pseudogene TRBV3-2) with TRBJ1-2, with D hard to call. V was trimmed by 0 bases and J by 2 bases, leaving 7 bases between them. The CDR3 loop spans 14 amino acids. Germline loops: CDR1 LGHDT, CDR2 YNNKEL (reference sequence). Here the CDR3 DNA reads TGTGCCAGCAGCCAAGATATAGGGAACTATGGCTACACCTTC. It encodes CASSQDIGNYGYTF.

The V and J genes are TRBV14 and TRBJ1-2; 11 nucleotides agree with TRBD1. Germline V gene lookup returns CDR1 SGHDN and CDR2 FVKESK. The CDR3 is 15 residues long. V lost 1 base to trimming and J lost 8 bases; unmatched junction nucleotides: 6. The CDR3 sequence: CASSQVRTGGWGYTF. CDR3 bases: TGTGCCAGCAGCCAAGTTAGGACAGGGGGCTGGGGCTACACCTTC. Based on the CDR3 plus reference TRBV14 and TRBJ1-2, the full variable domain is EAGVTQFPSHSVIEKGQTVTLRCDPISGHDNLYWYRRVMGKEIKFLLHFVKESKQDESGMPNNRFLAERTGGTYSTLKVQPAELEDSGVYFCASSQVRTGGWGYTFGSGTRLTVV.

The chain joins TRBV9 to TRBJ2-6; a weak D match, TRBD1 (5 bases). Germline assignment: CDR1 SGDLS and CDR2 YYNGEE. V was cut by 1 base and J by 2 bases, with 13 bases left in between. The CDR3 loop spans 17 amino acids. The DNA of the CDR3 is TGTGCCAGCAGCGTATTAGTAAGGGGTACTGGGGCCAACGTCCTGACTTTC. Translation gives CASSVLVRGTGANVLTF.

The chain joins TRBV30 to TRBJ1-2, with D uncertain. Germline V lookup: CDR1 GTSNPN, CDR2 SVGIG (reference sequence). The CDR3 spans 12 residues. V lost 0 bases and J lost 7, with 9 bases in between. The CDR3 DNA sequence: TGTGCCTGGAGTGTATCAGGTGCTGGCTACACCTTC. It translates to CAWSVSGAGYTF.

This clone was picked up a small number of times. Written as DNA, the CDR3 is TGTGCCAGTAACATCCACGGGATAAGGGACAGATCGCGGGCTGAAGCTTTCTTT. The encoded protein is CASNIHGIRDRSRAEAFF. The V and J genes are TRBV19 and TRBJ1-1; 7 nucleotides align to TRBD1. Trimming took 7 bases from V and 6 from J; bases not matched to a gene: 23. The CDR3 sequence is 18 residues long. Germline CDR1 is LNHDA and CDR2 is SQIVND (reference sequence).

The chain has TRBV7-3 and TRBJ1-1, with D hard to call. Germline lookup yields CDR1 SGHTA and CDR2 FQGTGA. Trimming stripped 4 bases from V and 1 base from J, with 7 bases between. This CDR3 comprises 13 residues. CDR3 coding DNA: TGTGCCAGCAGCTCCAGTAAGAACACTGAAGCTTTCTTT. Amino acids: CASSSSKNTEAFF.

CDR3 sequence (DNA): TGTGCCAGCAGTTACAGCGGGACAGTGAACACTGAAGCTTTCTTT. Encoded protein: CASSYSGTVNTEAFF. The chain has TRBV6-5 and TRBJ1-1; 7 bases match TRBD1. Germline V gene sequence: CDR1 MNHEY, CDR2 SVGAGI. This CDR3 spans 15 amino acids. V shed 2 bases and J 0 bases; nucleotides not matched to a gene: 3.